This T cell receptor (beta chain) was captured in a study of T cells after yellow fever vaccination. At the level of the study: Preparing low-cell-number fractions relied on SMART-Seq v4 Ultra Low Input. Study-level findings and limits: FACS-sorted repertoires could harbor abundant contaminating bulk-population clonotypes.

Each CDR3 protein gets one entry after TCRdb re-called the 5' RACE reads with MiXCR. The sample has roughly 500,000 distinct CDR3 sequences, 15% to 20% seen once. On this clonotype itself: Its antigen is still unknown.

The TCR comes from a man under 40 who received the YFV17D yellow fever vaccine. The material sequenced was PBMCs, taken 15 days after the yellow fever booster vaccination.

The CDR3 coding sequence is TGCATCGCCGGTGAGAATCAGCCCCAGCATTTT. This codes for CIAGENQPQHF. This sequence joins TRBV29-1 and TRBJ1-5; D unclear. Germline V CDR1 and CDR2: SQVTM, ANQGSEA. The CDR3 is 11 residues long.